Shown below are 27 T cell receptor beta chains from a single sample sequenced in a study of T cells in Graves' hyperthyroidism and ophthalmopathy. Amplification of TCR beta CDR3 regions was performed using RNA transcripts as template. HTBI primers were employed in a first-round RT-PCR of the TCR CDR3. TCRdb called the multiplex PCR reads again in MiXCR, with one record for every CDR3 protein. The sample lists some 650,000 distinct CDR3 sequences; about a sixth were seen once. Material for sequencing was blood. These receptor sequences come from a woman aged 40 to 50 with Graves' ophthalmopathy.

The chain has TRBV12-3 or TRBV12-4 and TRBJ2-3; D is perhaps TRBD1 (6 bases). V was trimmed by 3 bases and J by 10 bases, leaving 14 bases between them. The CDR3 runs 13 residues. The CDR3 DNA follows: TGTGCCAGCAGTTTCTCGACAGGAGCCCCGCAGTATTTT. It codes for CASSFSTGAPQYF.

This clonotype came up a few times. The rearrangement joins TRBV18 to TRBJ2-1; D is ambiguous. With 1 base removed from V and 4 bases from J, the gap between germline ends came to 5 bases. The CDR3 has 13 amino acids. The germline V gene has CDR1 KGHSH and CDR2 LQKENI. CDR3 DNA: TGTGCCAGCTCACCACAGAAGTACAATGAGCAGTTCTTC. Translating it yields CASSPQKYNEQFF.

In its sample, this clonotype was seen a few times. V usage is TRBV2 and J usage is TRBJ2-3; 9 nucleotides match TRBD2. The germline V gene encodes CDR1 SNHLY and CDR2 FYNNEI. The CDR3 spans 15 residues. Trimming at V came to 7 bases and at J to 7 bases, leaving 12 bases not matched to a gene. CDR3 residues: CASIVLAGEGNTQYF. The CDR3 coding sequence is TGTGCCAGCATTGTTTTAGCGGGAGAGGGGAATACGCAGTATTTT.

This clonotype was detected ten times or more. This rearrangement joins TRBV12-3 or TRBV12-4 to TRBJ2-1; TRBD1 or TRBD2 may be the D gene (5 bases each). This CDR3 is built from 17 residues. Trimming removed 6 bases at V and 0 bases at J, with 18 bases between. The CDR3 sequence: CASSLPGDVSSYNEQFF. CDR3 nucleotides: TGTGCCAGCAGCCTCCCCGGGGACGTGAGCTCCTACAATGAGCAGTTCTTC.

This clonotype was seen more than once but under ten times. The chain carries TRBV12-3 or TRBV12-4 and TRBJ2-3, with D perhaps matching TRBD2 (7 bases). The CDR3 is made up of 19 amino acids. The germline V and J ends were trimmed by 4 bases and 0 bases, with 23 bases remaining between them. DNA for the CDR3: TGTGCCAGCAGTTACCCCTCACCGGGGGGCACTTCTAGCACAGATACGCAGTATTTT. Its protein is CASSYPSPGGTSSTDTQYF.

This clonotype turned up a few times. The rearrangement joins TRBV12-3 or TRBV12-4 to TRBJ2-5; maybe TRBD1 (6 bases). V shed 5 bases and J shed 0 bases, with 10 bases lying between them. The CDR3 length is 14 residues. The DNA for the CDR3 is TGTGCCAGCAGTGTTAGACAGGACCAAGAGACCCAGTACTTC. The encoded protein is CASSVRQDQETQYF.

This clonotype was seen repeatedly, ten times or more. The J gene is TRBJ2-1, the V gene TRBV10-3; no firm D call. From germline, CDR1 is ENHRY and CDR2 SYGVKD. Trimming cost V 2 bases and J 7 bases, with 9 bases left between them. The CDR3 covers 13 residues. CDR3 coding DNA: TGTGCCATCAGTGAGCTCTCTGGGAATGAGCAGTTCTTC. Translation: CAISELSGNEQFF.

The gene calls are TRBV12-3 or TRBV12-4 and TRBJ1-5, with a weak D call TRBD1 (5 bases). This CDR3 region has 15 residues. With 3 bases removed from V and 3 bases from J, the gap between germline ends came to 12 bases. CDR3 DNA sequence: TGTGCCAGCAGTTTCGCCCCGGGGGACAATCAGCCCCAGCATTTT. Translating it yields CASSFAPGDNQPQHF.

This clonotype was observed many times. This chain links TRBV7-3 with TRBJ2-1, with 10 positions matching TRBD2. Losses at the gene ends were 3 bases for V and 5 bases for J; bases not matched to a gene: 4. CDR1 SGHTA and CDR2 FQGTGA come from the germline V gene. This CDR3 contains 15 residues. The CDR3 sequence: CASSFLAGAHNEQFF. In DNA form, the CDR3 reads TGTGCCAGCAGCTTCCTAGCGGGAGCCCACAATGAGCAGTTCTTC.

V usage is TRBV6-6 and J usage is TRBJ1-2; TRBD1 might be the D (5 bases). Germline V CDR1 and CDR2: MNHNY, SVGAGI (reference sequence). V dropped 0 bases and J dropped 8 bases, with 19 bases sitting between them. The CDR3 loop spans 16 amino acids. Here the CDR3 DNA reads TGTGCCAGCAGTTACTCGAATACGCTGGGACCTCAAGGCTACACCTTC. It codes for CASSYSNTLGPQGYTF.

This clonotype was detected only a few times. A much larger clone sits a single nucleotide away, making a read error possible. The V gene is TRBV11-2, the J gene TRBJ2-3, with D possibly being TRBD2 (6 bases). Germline V gene lookup returns CDR1 SGHAT and CDR2 FQNNGV. The CDR3 runs to 14 residues. CDR3 DNA: TGTGCCAGCAGCAGGGACTTTGACACAAATACGCAGTATTTT. This gives the protein CASSRDFDTNTQYF.

V is TRBV7-2 and J is TRBJ2-5; the D gene is possibly TRBD2 (6 bases). Germline CDR1 reads SGHTA; CDR2 reads FQGNSA. The CDR3 has 16 amino acids. V lost 0 bases to trimming and J lost 3 bases, with 14 bases between them. The CDR3 region is CASSLAVAAGKETQYF. CDR3 DNA: TGTGCCAGCAGCTTAGCGGTTGCGGCGGGAAAAGAGACCCAGTACTTC.

The chain joins TRBV12-3 or TRBV12-4 to TRBJ2-3; possibly TRBD2 for D (7 bases). The CDR3 runs to 16 residues. The ends were cut back, 7 bases at V and 0 bases at J, with 17 bases in the middle. The CDR3 DNA is TGTGCCAGCACCCTAGGGGGACTACCTAGCACAGATACGCAGTATTTT. As protein: CASTLGGLPSTDTQYF.

The table lists this clonotype with a few counts. The J gene is TRBJ2-3, the V gene TRBV30; 16 bases map to TRBD2. Germline CDR1 is GTSNPN and CDR2 is SVGIG (reference sequence). The CDR3 extends over 18 amino acids. Trimming took 2 bases from V and 0 from J; bases not matched to a gene: 5. The CDR3 DNA sequence: TGTGCCTGGAGTTTCGGGACTAGCGGGGGGGCCAGCACAGATACGCAGTATTTT. This translates into CAWSFGTSGGASTDTQYF.

The chain links TRBV20-1 to TRBJ1-6; weak D call: TRBD1 (5 bases). Per the germline V gene, CDR1 is DFQATT and CDR2 is SNEGSKA (reference sequence). Trimming cost V 5 bases and J 9 bases, with 17 bases left between them. The CDR3 loop spans 14 amino acids. CDR3 protein: CSARPGTAGSPLHF. CDR3 DNA: TGCAGTGCTCGACCCGGGACTGCTGGTTCACCCCTCCACTTT.

There are many counts of this clonotype. This sequence joins TRBV30 and TRBJ2-2; D gene ambiguous. The germline CDR1 and CDR2 sequences are GTSNPN and SVGIG (reference sequence). V dropped 4 bases and J dropped 7 bases, with 10 bases sitting between them. The CDR3 contains 12 residues. The CDR3 region has the DNA TGTGCCTGGAACCAGCAGGTCGGGGAGCTGTTTTTT. It yields the protein CAWNQQVGELFF.

This clonotype was observed many times. The V and J genes are TRBV11-2 and TRBJ1-3; no reliable D call. V was trimmed by 2 bases and J by 0 bases, leaving 2 bases between them. This CDR3 spans 13 amino acids. Germline V lookup: CDR1 SGHAT, CDR2 FQNNGV. DNA of the CDR3: TGTGCCAGCAGCTTATCCTCTGGAAACACCATATATTTT. Translated: CASSLSSGNTIYF.

Here the CDR3 reads CASSVNSGNTIYF. For the CDR3, the DNA is TGTGCCAGCAGTGTCAACTCTGGAAACACCATATATTTT. This chain joins TRBV2 and TRBJ1-3; D is undetermined. The CDR3 extends over 13 amino acids. Germline assignment: CDR1 SNHLY and CDR2 FYNNEI. Trimming took 4 bases from V and 0 from J, leaving 4 bases between them. Full variable domain (outside the CDR3, taken from reference TRBV2 and TRBJ1-3): EPEVTQTPSHQVTQMGQEVILRCVPISNHLYFYWYRQILGQKVEFLVSFYNNEISEKSEIFDDQFSVERPDGSNFTLKIRSTKLEDSAMYFCASSVNSGNTIYFGEGSWLTVV.

This clonotype was observed many times. The CDR3 here is CASSSSGGRTEAFF. DNA of the CDR3: TGTGCCAGCAGTTCCTCCGGCGGTCGCACTGAAGCTTTCTTT. The chain carries TRBV6-5 and TRBJ1-1, with D uncertain. This CDR3 has 14 residues. Germline lookup yields CDR1 MNHEY and CDR2 SVGAGI. V shed 4 bases and J shed 4 bases, with 13 bases lying between them.

The chain uses TRBV7-3 and TRBJ1-6; 8 positions match TRBD1. The CDR3 totals 15 residues. CDR1 is SGHTA, CDR2 FQGTGA, per germline. The J segment lost 5 bases and the V segment lost 2 bases, leaving 2 bases of the junction unmatched. The CDR3 nucleotides read TGTGCCAGCAGCTTACAGGGGGCGAATAATTCACCCCTCCACTTT. Protein sequence: CASSLQGANNSPLHF. The entire variable domain, with the rest obtained from reference TRBV7-3 and TRBJ1-6, is as follows: GAGVSQTPSNKVTEKGKYVELRCDPISGHTALYWYRQSLGQGPEFLIYFQGTGAADDSGLPNDRFFAVRPEGSVSTLKIQRTERGDSAVYLCASSLQGANNSPLHFGNGTRLTVT.

Many counts were recorded for this clonotype. The rearrangement links TRBV12-3 or TRBV12-4 to TRBJ2-7; the match to TRBD1 covers 9 bases. CDR3 length equals 14 residues. Unmatched junction bases numbered 5, after V lost 6 bases and J lost 2 bases. In DNA, the CDR3 is TGTGCCAGCAGCTCGGACAGGGGACCCTACGAGCAGTACTTC. Its translation: CASSSDRGPYEQYF.

This clonotype has ten or more counts. The CDR3 is CSAILSLTYEQYF. The CDR3 nucleotides read TGCAGTGCCATCCTTAGTTTAACCTACGAGCAGTACTTC. The J gene is TRBJ2-7, the V gene TRBV20-1; no clear D. The CDR3 spans 13 residues. Per the germline V gene, CDR1 is DFQATT and CDR2 is SNEGSKA (reference sequence). The V and J ends lost 6 bases and 2 bases respectively, with 14 bases between them.

This clonotype was seen a few times. V is TRBV6-1 and J is TRBJ2-5; D possibly matches TRBD1 or TRBD2 (5 bases each). CDR1 MNHNS and CDR2 SASEGT come from the germline V gene. Between the trimmed V and J ends, which lost 6 bases and 1 base, there was a span of 15 bases. The CDR3 runs to 15 residues. The CDR3 DNA sequence: TGTGCCAGCAGAAGGACCGGGACCCTCCAAGAGACCCAGTACTTC. Translated, it gives CASRRTGTLQETQYF.

This clonotype was counted between two and nine times. The chain carries TRBV3-1 and TRBJ2-2, with D perhaps TRBD2 (6 bases). Germline V CDR1 and CDR2: LGHDT, YNNKEL (reference sequence). V lost 3 bases, J lost 5 bases, and 13 bases lay in between. The CDR3 length is 15 residues. The CDR3 here is CASSHGGFKTGELFF. CDR3 nucleotide sequence: TGTGCCAGCAGCCACGGGGGTTTTAAGACCGGGGAGCTGTTTTTT.

This clonotype has ten or more counts. The rearrangement links TRBV10-1 to TRBJ2-7, with D hard to call. V shed 3 bases and J shed 3 bases, with 9 bases lying between them. Germline values: CDR1 WNHNN, CDR2 SYGVQD (reference sequence). The CDR3 is 13 amino acids. The CDR3 loop is CASSDGHLYEQYF. The DNA of the CDR3 is TGCGCCAGCAGTGACGGCCACCTCTACGAGCAGTACTTC.

The chain carries TRBV19 and TRBJ2-1; 14 positions match TRBD2. The CDR3 totals 16 residues. V was pared by 5 bases and J by 9 bases, with 9 bases of the junction left unmatched. Per the germline V gene, CDR1 is LNHDA and CDR2 is SQIVND (reference sequence). DNA for the CDR3: TGTGCCAGTAGTGGCCAGGGACTAGCGGGAGTCGGTGAGCAGTTCTTC. As protein: CASSGQGLAGVGEQFF.

This clonotype was observed at least ten times. V usage is TRBV7-9 and J usage is TRBJ2-5, with D unclear. The CDR3 sequence is 15 residues long. Germline lookup yields CDR1 SEHNR and CDR2 FQNEAQ (reference sequence). Trimming stripped 1 base from V and 4 bases from J, with 13 bases between. CDR3 sequence reads: CASSLVATARETQYF. Written as DNA, the CDR3 is TGTGCCAGCAGCTTAGTGGCCACGGCACGAGAGACCCAGTACTTC.